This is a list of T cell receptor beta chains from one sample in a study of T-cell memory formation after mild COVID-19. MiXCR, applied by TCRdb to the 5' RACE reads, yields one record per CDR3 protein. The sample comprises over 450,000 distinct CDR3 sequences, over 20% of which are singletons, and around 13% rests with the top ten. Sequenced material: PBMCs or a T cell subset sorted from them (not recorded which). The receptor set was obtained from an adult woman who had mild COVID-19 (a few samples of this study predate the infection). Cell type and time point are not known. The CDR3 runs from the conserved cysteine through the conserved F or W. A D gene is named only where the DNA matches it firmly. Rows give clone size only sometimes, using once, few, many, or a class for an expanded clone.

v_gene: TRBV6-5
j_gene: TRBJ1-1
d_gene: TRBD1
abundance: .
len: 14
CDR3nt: TGTGCCAGCAGTTACCGGGACAGCAACACTGAAGCTTTCTTT
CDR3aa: CASSYRDSNTEAFF

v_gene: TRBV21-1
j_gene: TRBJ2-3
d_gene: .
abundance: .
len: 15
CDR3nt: TGTGCCAGCAGCAAAGATTGGGGCGGGAGAGGTACGCAGTATTTT
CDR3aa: CASSKDWGGRGTQYF

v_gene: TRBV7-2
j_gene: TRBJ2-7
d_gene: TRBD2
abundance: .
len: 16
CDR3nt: TGTGCCAGCAGCACGGGACTAGCGGGAGGCAACTACGAGCAGTACTTC
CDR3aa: CASSTGLAGGNYEQYF

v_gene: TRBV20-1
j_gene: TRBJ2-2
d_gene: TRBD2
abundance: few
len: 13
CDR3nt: TGCAGTGCCCTAGCGGGATGGGACGGGGAGCTGTTTTTT
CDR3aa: CSALAGWDGELFF

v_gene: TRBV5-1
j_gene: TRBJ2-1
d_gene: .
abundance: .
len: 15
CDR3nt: TGCGCCAGCAGCTCCAAGGCCCGTAATACCAATGAGCAGTTCTTC
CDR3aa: CASSSKARNTNEQFF

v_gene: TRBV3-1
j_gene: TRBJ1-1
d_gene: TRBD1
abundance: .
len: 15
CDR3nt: TGTGCCAGCAGCCAAGTGACAGGGGGGAGCACTGAAGCTTTCTTT
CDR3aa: CASSQVTGGSTEAFF

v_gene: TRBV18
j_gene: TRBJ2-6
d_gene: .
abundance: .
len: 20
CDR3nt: TGTGCCAGCTCCCAAAATGTATTGAGCAGGGGTATAACTGGGGCCAACGTCCTGACTTTC
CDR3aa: CASSQNVLSRGITGANVLTF

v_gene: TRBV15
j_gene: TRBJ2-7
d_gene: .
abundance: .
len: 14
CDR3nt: TGTGCCACCAGCAGCACGCTGGAATCCTACGAGCAGTACTTC
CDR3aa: CATSSTLESYEQYF

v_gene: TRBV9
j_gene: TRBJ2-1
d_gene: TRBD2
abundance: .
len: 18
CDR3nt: TGTGCCAGCAGCGTAGGAGTAGCGGGAGGGTCCTCCGTCAATGAGCAGTTCTTC
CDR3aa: CASSVGVAGGSSVNEQFF

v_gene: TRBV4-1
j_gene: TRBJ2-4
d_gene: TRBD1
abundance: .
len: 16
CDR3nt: TGCGCCAGCAGCCTCCTGACAGGGGGCGTCGGAAACATTCAGTACTTC
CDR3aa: CASSLLTGGVGNIQYF

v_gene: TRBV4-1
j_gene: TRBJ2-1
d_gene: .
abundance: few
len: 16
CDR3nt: TGCGCCAGCAGCCAAGATAGGGGGTTGGGTTCTACTGAGCAGTTCTTC
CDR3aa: CASSQDRGLGSTEQFF

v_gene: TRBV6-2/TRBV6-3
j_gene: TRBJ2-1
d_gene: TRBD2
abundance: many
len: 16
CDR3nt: TGTGCCAGCAGCTCCGGACTAGCGGGAGGGTACAATGAGCAGTTCTTC
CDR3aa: CASSSGLAGGYNEQFF

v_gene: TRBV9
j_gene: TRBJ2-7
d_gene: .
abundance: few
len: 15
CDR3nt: TGTGCCAGCAGCGTAGTCGGGGTCGCCTCCTACGAGCAGTACTTC
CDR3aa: CASSVVGVASYEQYF

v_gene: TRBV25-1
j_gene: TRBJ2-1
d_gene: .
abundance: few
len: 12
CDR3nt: TGTGCCAGCAACCGTGGATTGGACCAGCAGTTCTTC
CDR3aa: CASNRGLDQQFF

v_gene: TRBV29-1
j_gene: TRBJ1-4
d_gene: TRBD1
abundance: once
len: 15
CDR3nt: TGCAGCGTTGAAGTCCCGGGACAGGGATTTGAAAAACTGTTTTTT
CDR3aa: CSVEVPGQGFEKLFF

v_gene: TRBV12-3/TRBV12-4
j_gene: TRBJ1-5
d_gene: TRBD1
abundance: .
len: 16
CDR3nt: TGTGCCAGCAGACTCGGACAGGGCATTAGCAATCAGCCCCAGCATTTT
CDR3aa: CASRLGQGISNQPQHF

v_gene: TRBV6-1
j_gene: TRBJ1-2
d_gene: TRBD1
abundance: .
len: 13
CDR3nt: TGTGCCAGCAGTCCCGCAGGGGGGTATGGCTACACCTTC
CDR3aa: CASSPAGGYGYTF

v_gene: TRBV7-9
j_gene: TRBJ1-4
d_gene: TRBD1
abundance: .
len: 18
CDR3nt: TGTGCCAGCAGCTTAGACCGGGACAGGGCGGTACGTAGAGAAAAACTGTTTTTT
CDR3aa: CASSLDRDRAVRREKLFF

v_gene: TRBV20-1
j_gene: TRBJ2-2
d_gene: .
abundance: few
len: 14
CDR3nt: TGCAGTGCTATAGGGGGGCCGAACACCGGGGAGCTGTTTTTT
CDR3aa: CSAIGGPNTGELFF

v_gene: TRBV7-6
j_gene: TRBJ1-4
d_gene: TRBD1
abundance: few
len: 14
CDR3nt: TGTGCCAGCAGCTCCGGGACAGGGGTCGAAAAACTGTTTTTT
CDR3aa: CASSSGTGVEKLFF

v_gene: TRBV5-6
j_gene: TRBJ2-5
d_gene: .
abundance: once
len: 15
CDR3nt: TGTGCCAGCAGCCCCATGGGGGAGACTCAAGAGACCCAGTACTTC
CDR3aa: CASSPMGETQETQYF

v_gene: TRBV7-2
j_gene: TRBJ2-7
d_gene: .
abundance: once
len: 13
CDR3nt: TGTGCCAGCAGCCGCGAACGAGCCTACGAGCAGTACTTC
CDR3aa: CASSRERAYEQYF